Presented here are 8 T cell receptor beta chains from one specimen sequenced in a study of HIV-infected children after antiretroviral therapy interruption. RNA-based 3' RACE libraries used unique molecular identifiers. TCRdb reanalysed the 3' RACE reads using MiXCR and keeps one entry per CDR3 protein. Of about 89,000 distinct CDR3 sequences in the sample, around 6.9% were seen once. Treatment given: PENTA 11 planned treatment interruption arm or continuous ART arm. Sample: CD45RA+ CD4+ T cells from PBMCs, pooled from several time points, taken from a donor given antiretroviral therapy, either interrupted or continuous. Subset denoted: naive CD4+ CD45RA+ CD45RO- T cells. The receptors originated from a pool of human donors with HIV.

The chain links TRBV6-2 or TRBV6-3 to TRBJ2-3; unclear D gene. CDR3 size: 12 residues. V was shortened by 2 bases and J by 4 bases, with 4 bases between the two germline ends. Looked up from germline, CDR1 is MNHEY and CDR2 is SVGEGT. In DNA, the CDR3 is TGTGCCAGCAGTTACCGCCCAGATACGCAGTATTTT. Amino acids: CASSYRPDTQYF.

There are a few counts of this clonotype. The chain links TRBV6-6 to TRBJ2-7, with 14 bases lining up with TRBD2. The CDR3 has 16 amino acids. Looked up from germline, CDR1 is MNHNY and CDR2 is SVGAGI (reference sequence). The ends lost 5 bases at V and 1 base at J; junction bases unmatched: 4. In DNA form, the CDR3 reads TGTGCCAGCAGTCCCCGGACTAGCGGGGGGTCCTACGAGCAGTACTTC. Translated: CASSPRTSGGSYEQYF.

This clonotype was detected many times. J is TRBJ2-3 and V is TRBV5-1, with D uncertain. The germline V and J ends were trimmed by 2 bases and 2 bases, with 0 bases remaining between them. The CDR3 length is 11 residues. In germline, CDR1 is SGHRS, CDR2 YFSETQ. As DNA, the CDR3 is TGCGCCAGCAGCTTCACAGATACGCAGTATTTT. This encodes CASSFTDTQYF.

At least ten counts were recorded for this clonotype. The chain recombines TRBV6-1 with TRBJ2-2, with a tentative D call TRBD1 (5 bases). This CDR3 has 13 amino acids. Germline V CDR1 and CDR2: MNHNS, SASEGT. The V and J ends lost 8 bases and 8 bases respectively, with 15 bases between them. CDR3 DNA: TGTGCCAGCTGGCAGGGAAATAGAGGGGAGCTGTTTTTT. This sequence encodes CASWQGNRGELFF.

Many counts were recorded for this clonotype. The rearrangement links TRBV19 to TRBJ2-7; a weak D match, TRBD2 (7 bases). The CDR3 covers 13 residues. The germline CDR1 and CDR2 sequences are LNHDA and SQIVND (reference sequence). Trimming removed 3 bases from V and 6 bases from J, with 12 bases in between. The CDR3 region is CASSIGGPGEQYF. DNA of the CDR3: TGTGCCAGTAGTATCGGGGGGCCGGGCGAGCAGTACTTC.

This clonotype was detected ten times or more. The chain employs TRBV19 and TRBJ2-3; no clear D. The CDR3 is 13 residues long. CDR1 LNHDA and CDR2 SQIVND come from the germline V gene (reference sequence). Trimming shortened V by 10 bases and J by 3 bases, and 14 bases separated the two germline ends. The CDR3 nucleotides are TGTGCCAACCACACCGCCCTAACAGATACGCAGTATTTT. As protein: CANHTALTDTQYF. Combining the CDR3 with reference TRBV19 and TRBJ2-3 gives the whole variable domain DGGITQSPKYLFRKEGQNVTLSCEQNLNHDAMYWYRQDPGQGLRLIYYSQIVNDFQKGDIAEGYSVSREKKESFPLTVTSAQKNPTAFYLCANHTALTDTQYFGPGTRLTVL.

This clonotype was picked up many times. The chain has TRBV6-5 and TRBJ2-1; 8 nucleotides agree with TRBD1. V lost 6 bases to trimming and J lost 15 bases; unmatched junction nucleotides: 10. There are 12 residues in the CDR3. Germline V CDR1 and CDR2: MNHEY, SVGAGI. In DNA form, the CDR3 reads TGTGCCAGCAGCCGAGGACAGGGTGTGCTGTTCTTC. Its protein is CASSRGQGVLFF.

Ten or more counts support this clonotype. The V gene is TRBV19, the J gene TRBJ2-3; TRBD1 matches 9 bases. V shed 3 bases and J 4 bases; nucleotides not matched to a gene: 11. The V gene's germline CDR1 is LNHDA and CDR2 SQIVND (reference sequence). This CDR3 is 17 amino acids long. Here the CDR3 reads CASSINTGTGISDTQYF. In nucleotides, the CDR3 is TGTGCCAGTAGTATCAACACCGGGACAGGGATTTCAGATACGCAGTATTTT.